The rows below give T cell receptor beta chains drawn from one sample of a study of blood T cell repertoires in COVID-19. The method was immunoSEQ multiplex PCR; TCRdb's version includes in-frame clones alone and lacks a portion of them. Of tens of thousands of clones in the sample, around 83% were seen once. The sample comprised peripheral blood. The receptors were sampled from a man younger than 40 with COVID-19, enrolled during active disease. The CDR3 runs from the conserved cysteine through the conserved F or W. Each record gives: D gene, clone size, J gene, V gene, CDR3 protein, CDR3 DNA. D genes are given only for firm matches. Size is stated for part of the rows, as once, few or many counts, or as a class when the clone is expanded.

-	-	TRBJ1-3	TRBV19	CASSPTSLTRPGNTIYF	TGTGCCAGTAGCCCGACGTCACTAACGCGTCCTGGAAACACCATATATTTT
-	-	TRBJ2-1	TRBV7-9	CASSQTTSKDFGYEQFF	TGTGCCAGCAGCCAAACAACTAGCAAGGATTTCGGCTATGAGCAGTTCTTC
-	-	TRBJ2-7	TRBV11-1	CASSLQVTYEQYF	TGTGCCAGCAGCTTGCAGGTGACCTACGAGCAGTACTTC
-	-	TRBJ2-7	TRBV10-3	CAISQQGYEQYF	TGTGCCATCAGTCAACAGGGCTACGAGCAGTACTTC
-	-	TRBJ2-1	TRBV7-3	CASSPRGSADNEQFF	TGTGCCAGCAGCCCCCGTGGTAGCGCGGACAATGAGCAGTTCTTC
-	-	TRBJ1-5	TRBV19	CATQRLSNQPQHF	TGTGCCACCCAACGGTTGAGCAATCAGCCCCAGCATTTT
-	-	TRBJ1-4	TRBV28	CAGNPVTGEKLFF	TGTGCCGGAAACCCTGTTACGGGTGAAAAACTGTTTTTT
TRBD2	-	TRBJ2-1	TRBV28	CASSWGRGLYNEQFF	TGTGCCAGCAGTTGGGGGAGGGGCCTCTACAATGAGCAGTTCTTC
-	-	TRBJ2-1	TRBV28	CASSLPGTTYNEQFF	TGTGCCAGCAGTCTCCCCGGGACAACCTACAATGAGCAGTTCTTC
TRBD2	-	TRBJ2-1	TRBV7-3	CASSLTGTSGYNEQFF	TGTGCCAGCAGCTTAACTGGGACTAGCGGCTACAATGAGCAGTTCTTC
-	once	TRBJ1-6	TRBV30	CAWSVTSGSPLHF	TGTGCCTGGAGTGTTACAAGTGGTTCACCCCTCCACTTT
TRBD1	once	TRBJ1-1	TRBV10-3	CAITVTGVGDTEAFF	TGTGCCATCACTGTGACAGGGGTTGGGGACACTGAAGCTTTCTTT
-	once	TRBJ2-5	TRBV7-2	CASSLALGHTLGTQYF	TGTGCCAGCAGCTTAGCTTTGGGACATACTTTGGGGACCCAGTACTTC
-	-	TRBJ1-1	TRBV6-5	CASRVLKNTEAFF	TGTGCCAGCAGGGTCCTAAAAAACACTGAAGCTTTCTTT
TRBD1	few	TRBJ1-2	TRBV6-5	CASRPGQGHGYTF	TGTGCCAGCAGACCCGGACAGGGCCATGGCTACACCTTC
TRBD1	-	TRBJ1-1	TRBV11-2	CASSTRDRVITEAFF	TGTGCCAGCAGCACCCGGGACAGGGTAATAACTGAAGCTTTCTTT
-	few	TRBJ1-2	TRBV7-9	CASSLASGENYGYTF	TGTGCCAGCAGCTTAGCGTCAGGGGAAAACTATGGCTACACCTTC
-	-	TRBJ2-5	TRBV21-1	CATCTAGKGETQYF	TGTGCCACCTGCACCGCAGGGAAGGGAGAGACCCAGTACTTC
-	-	TRBJ2-6	TRBV28	CASSWAGKGANVLTF	TGTGCCAGCAGCTGGGCCGGCAAAGGGGCCAACGTCCTGACTTTC
-	-	TRBJ2-3	TRBV4-3	CASSLLNSITDTQYF	TGCGCCAGCAGCCTATTAAACTCGATCACAGATACGCAGTATTTT
-	once	TRBJ1-6	TRBV7-9	CASSRDFDSPLHF	TGTGCCAGCAGCCGGGACTTTGATTCACCCCTCCACTTT
-	once	TRBJ1-2	TRBV2	CASSDGGGNNYGYTF	TGTGCCAGCAGTGATGGGGGAGGAAATAACTATGGCTACACCTTC
TRBD1	-	TRBJ2-2	TRBV25-1	CASSERTGRTGELFF	TGTGCCAGCAGTGAACGGACAGGGCGGACCGGGGAGCTGTTTTTT
-	-	TRBJ2-1	TRBV4-1	CASSQEFIGDEQFF	TGCGCCAGCAGCCAAGAGTTCATCGGGGATGAGCAGTTCTTC
-	-	TRBJ2-1	TRBV19	CASSSPGAGKDEQFF	TGTGCCAGTAGTAGTCCCGGGGCGGGAAAGGATGAGCAGTTCTTC
-	-	TRBJ2-7	TRBV4-1	CASSPFGPGEYEQYF	TGCGCCAGCAGCCCCTTTGGGCCGGGAGAATACGAGCAGTACTTC
-	once	TRBJ1-2	TRBV4-3	CASSQGRRVYGYTF	TGCGCCAGCAGCCAAGGTCGCCGGGTATATGGCTACACCTTC
-	-	TRBJ1-4	TRBV2	CASTPDRFNEKLFF	TGTGCCAGCACCCCGGACAGATTTAATGAAAAACTGTTTTTT
-	-	TRBJ2-7	TRBV5-4	CASSRENYEQYF	TGTGCCAGCAGCCGAGAAAACTACGAGCAGTACTTC
TRBD2	-	TRBJ2-3	TRBV9	CASSARPGGADTQYF	TGTGCCAGCAGCGCTCGACCGGGAGGCGCAGATACGCAGTATTTT
-	-	TRBJ2-7	TRBV19	CASSLAGGSSYEQYF	TGTGCCAGTAGCCTCGCAGGGGGGAGCTCCTACGAGCAGTACTTC
TRBD1	-	TRBJ2-2	TRBV10-1	CPRPPTGGSDTGELFF	TGCCCCCGCCCACCGACAGGGGGGTCGGACACCGGGGAGCTGTTTTTT
-	-	TRBJ2-6	TRBV3-1/TRBV3-2	CASSQDGGAGANVLTF	TGTGCCAGCAGCCAAGATGGAGGGGCCGGGGCCAACGTCCTGACTTTC
-	-	TRBJ2-1	TRBV19	CASGSGTLTYNEQFF	TGTGCCAGTGGCTCCGGGACTCTGACCTACAATGAGCAGTTCTTC
TRBD2	-	TRBJ2-1	TRBV4-3	CASSLSGAPGGNEQFF	TGCGCCAGCAGCCTGAGCGGAGCCCCCGGGGGGAATGAGCAGTTCTTC
-	-	TRBJ2-7	TRBV4-1	CASSQEQGAYEQYF	TGCGCCAGCAGCCAAGAGCAGGGTGCCTACGAGCAGTACTTC
-	-	TRBJ1-1	TRBV3-1/TRBV3-2	CASSQEGGEDTEAFF	TGTGCCAGCAGCCAAGAAGGGGGGGAAGACACTGAAGCTTTCTTT
TRBD1	few	TRBJ2-1	TRBV7-9	CASSFDRVFRNEQFF	TGTGCCAGCAGCTTCGACAGGGTGTTTAGAAATGAGCAGTTCTTC
TRBD1	-	TRBJ1-2	TRBV5-6	CASSRGQDYGYTF	TGTGCCAGCAGCCGGGGACAGGACTATGGCTACACCTTC
TRBD1	-	TRBJ1-1	TRBV4-2	CASSQVSTGGNTEAFF	TGTGCCAGCAGCCAAGTTTCCACAGGGGGCAACACTGAAGCTTTCTTT
TRBD1	-	TRBJ2-7	TRBV30	CAWSKTGGGDEQYF	TGTGCCTGGAGCAAGACAGGGGGCGGTGACGAGCAGTACTTC
-	-	TRBJ1-1	TRBV7-2	CASSHEQGRLGTEAFF	TGTGCCAGCAGTCACGAGCAGGGGCGCCTCGGCACTGAAGCTTTCTTT
TRBD1	-	TRBJ1-4	TRBV4-3	CASSQDVAGGGEKLFF	TGCGCCAGCAGCCAAGATGTTGCAGGGGGCGGGGAAAAACTGTTTTTT
-	once	TRBJ1-1	TRBV5-1	CASSLSQGGTAEAFF	TGCGCCAGCAGCCTATCACAGGGAGGGACCGCTGAAGCTTTCTTT
-	-	TRBJ2-5	TRBV19	CASSRADQATQYF	TGTGCCAGTAGTAGGGCAGACCAGGCGACCCAGTACTTC